The 23 T cell receptor beta chains below come from one sample, sequenced in a study of cytomegalovirus exposure and HLA in healthy donors. Data came from immunoSEQ multiplex PCR; TCRdb stores just in-frame clones and leaves some out. Of about 160,000 clones listed, about 96% are singletons. The sequenced material came from PBMCs. These receptors were obtained from a woman between 18 and 29 years old in good health and CMV-seronegative.

In the case of this clone: Additional DNA sequences in this sample encode the identical CDR3. The rearrangement links TRBV27 to TRBJ2-3; perhaps TRBD1 as D (5 bases). With 2 bases removed from V and 0 bases from J, the gap between germline ends came to 9 bases. The CDR3 length is 15 residues. Germline assignment: CDR1 MNHEY and CDR2 SMNVEV (reference sequence). For the CDR3, the DNA is TGTGCCAGCAGTTTAAGCAGGGCCAGCACAGATACGCAGTATTTT. It yields the protein CASSLSRASTDTQYF.

This rearrangement joins TRBV29-1 to TRBJ2-7; 7 nucleotides match TRBD2. From germline, CDR1 is SQVTM and CDR2 ANQGSEA. The J segment lost 1 base and the V segment lost 0 bases, leaving 6 bases of the junction unmatched. This CDR3 contains 15 residues. DNA for the CDR3: TGCAGCGTTGAAGAGGACGGGGGGAGTTCCTACGAGCAGTACTTC. This gives the protein CSVEEDGGSSYEQYF.

This clone was observed once. The chain couples TRBV4-3 to TRBJ1-1; the D is unclear. The CDR3 length is 16 residues. The V gene lost 2 bases and the J gene lost 1 base, with 14 bases spanning the gap. Per germline, CDR1 LGHNA and CDR2 YSLEER. The CDR3: CASSQQDLEPNTEAFF. The CDR3 DNA follows: TGCGCCAGCAGCCAACAGGATCTGGAACCGAACACTGAAGCTTTCTTT.

V gene TRBV7-3 combines with J gene TRBJ2-1; weak D call: TRBD2 (7 bases). Trimming took 3 bases from V and 0 from J, leaving 12 bases between them. Germline CDR1 SGHTA, CDR2 FQGTGA. The CDR3 contains 16 residues. The CDR3 DNA reads TGTGCCAGCAGCTTGGGAGGGGGGCTCTCCTACAATGAGCAGTTCTTC. This sequence encodes CASSLGGGLSYNEQFF.

The chain combines TRBV7-9 with TRBJ2-2; a possible D gene is TRBD1 (6 bases). The CDR3 is made up of 15 amino acids. V lost 3 bases to trimming and J lost 4 bases, with 12 bases between them. CDR1 and CDR2 from the germline V gene are SEHNR and FQNEAQ (reference sequence). DNA for the CDR3: TGTGCCAGCAGCTTCACCAGGGGTGGCACCGGGGAGCTGTTTTTT. Its translation: CASSFTRGGTGELFF.

The rearrangement joins TRBV2 to TRBJ2-7; tentative D call: TRBD2 (6 bases). The CDR3 is 13 residues long. Germline CDR1 is SNHLY and CDR2 is FYNNEI. Trimming took off 3 bases at V and 6 bases at J, with 12 bases between the two ends. In DNA form, the CDR3 reads TGTGCCAGCAGTGAGGAGGGGTGGCGCGAGCAGTACTTC. Protein product: CASSEEGWREQYF.

In regard to this clone: Other nucleotide sequences from this sample produce the same CDR3. This chain joins TRBV27 and TRBJ2-2; D possibly corresponds to TRBD2 (5 bases). The CDR3 loop spans 14 amino acids. V shed 6 bases and J shed 0 bases, with 8 bases lying between them. Germline loops: CDR1 MNHEY, CDR2 SMNVEV (reference sequence). The CDR3 DNA follows: TGTGCCAGCAGCCGGGGATCGAACACCGGGGAGCTGTTTTTT. Translating gives CASSRGSNTGELFF.

The V and J genes are TRBV11-1 and TRBJ2-7; 10 bases fit TRBD1. The CDR3 is 13 amino acids. The V and J ends lost 5 bases and 7 bases, in that order; junction bases with no gene match: 5. Germline lookup yields CDR1 SGHAT and CDR2 FQDESV (reference sequence). CDR3 protein: CASSRQGAGEQYF. The CDR3 DNA reads as TGTGCCAGCAGCAGACAGGGGGCGGGGGAGCAGTACTTC.

The rearrangement links TRBV12-5 to TRBJ2-3; D remains ambiguous. Germline V gene data show CDR1 as LGHNT and CDR2 as FRNRAP. V lost 7 bases and J 0 bases, leaving 5 bases between the germline ends. CDR3 length equals 12 residues. CDR3 bases: TGTGCTAGTGCCGAGAGCACAGATACGCAGTATTTT. It codes for CASAESTDTQYF.

This chain links TRBV6-1 with TRBJ1-5; D call uncertain. The germline gives CDR1 MNHNS, CDR2 SASEGT. Trimming took 4 bases from V and 1 from J, leaving 11 bases between them. The length of the CDR3 is 15 residues. CDR3 DNA sequence: TGTGCCAGCAGTGGCGGGCAGGCAAGCAATCAGCCCCAGCATTTT. Protein product: CASSGGQASNQPQHF.

The J gene is TRBJ2-5, the V gene TRBV5-1; 8 bases are shared with TRBD2. V was clipped by 2 bases and J by 5 bases; unmatched bases: 8. Germline loops: CDR1 SGHRS, CDR2 YFSETQ. This CDR3 region has 15 residues. The CDR3 sequence is CASSLTGGLGETQYF. The CDR3, as DNA: TGCGCCAGCAGCTTAACGGGGGGGCTCGGGGAGACCCAGTACTTC.

This clone appeared a single time. This chain joins TRBV7-2 and TRBJ1-2; the match to TRBD1 covers 9 bases. This CDR3 comprises 15 residues. Germline V lookup: CDR1 SGHTA, CDR2 FQGNSA. Trimming cost V 5 bases and J 4 bases; bases outside gene matches: 8. CDR3 sequence: CASSPNTGGVYGYTF. In nucleotides, the CDR3 is TGTGCCAGCAGCCCGAACACAGGGGGCGTCTATGGCTACACCTTC. Filled out from reference TRBV7-2 and TRBJ1-2, the complete variable domain reads GAGVSQSPSNKVTEKGKDVELRCDPISGHTALYWYRQSLGQGLEFLIYFQGNSAPDKSGLPSDRFSAERTGGSVSTLTIQRTQQEDSAVYLCASSPNTGGVYGYTFGSGTRLTVV.

This sequence joins TRBV5-1 and TRBJ1-2; perhaps TRBD1 as D (6 bases). Deletions cut 3 bases from V and 5 bases from J, with 17 bases between. The germline V gene encodes CDR1 SGHRS and CDR2 YFSETQ. CDR3 size: 15 residues. The CDR3 loop reads CASSSSVGGGYGYTF. The CDR3 region has the DNA TGCGCCAGCAGCTCCTCGGTGGGAGGGGGTTATGGCTACACCTTC.

The V gene is TRBV7-9, the J gene TRBJ2-7; the D gene is possibly TRBD2 (6 bases). The CDR3 length is 14 residues. Trimming removed 5 bases at V and 3 bases at J, with 14 bases between. CDR1 is SEHNR, CDR2 FQNEAQ, per germline (reference sequence). The CDR3 sequence is CASSPRGGNYEQYF. CDR3 coding DNA: TGTGCCAGCAGCCCGCGGGGCGGGAACTACGAGCAGTACTTC.

This clone was observed once. The chain recombines TRBV9 with TRBJ1-1, with a weak D call TRBD1 (5 bases). The V end lost 1 base, the J end lost 4 bases, and 8 bases lay between the germline ends. Looked up from germline, CDR1 is SGDLS and CDR2 is YYNGEE. The CDR3 is 13 amino acids. CDR3 residues: CASSVHGGTEAFF. For the CDR3, the DNA is TGTGCCAGCAGCGTACACGGGGGCACTGAAGCTTTCTTT.

The rearrangement uses TRBV9 and TRBJ1-1; D remains unclear. CDR3 length: 14 residues. V was pared by 0 bases and J by 0 bases, with 6 bases between. CDR1 SGDLS and CDR2 YYNGEE come from the germline V gene. The CDR3 DNA reads as TGTGCCAGCAGCGTAGGTGTTATGAACACTGAAGCTTTCTTT. Protein product: CASSVGVMNTEAFF.

V gene TRBV18 combines with J gene TRBJ2-3; D is perhaps TRBD1 (5 bases). From germline, CDR1 is KGHSH and CDR2 LQKENI. The CDR3 has 14 amino acids. Trimming stripped 3 bases from V and 2 bases from J, with 9 bases between. The CDR3 sequence is CASSPDKVTDTQYF. Written as DNA, the CDR3 is TGTGCCAGCTCACCGGACAAGGTCACAGATACGCAGTATTTT.

The chain links TRBV7-8 to TRBJ1-2; D is undetermined. The CDR3 consists of 15 residues. Trimming pared 4 bases from V and 4 bases from J, leaving 16 bases between. Germline values: CDR1 SGHVS, CDR2 FQNEAQ. CDR3 amino acids: CASSSVWEKSYGYTF. CDR3 in DNA: TGTGCCAGCAGCTCGGTCTGGGAGAAAAGCTATGGCTACACCTTC.

V usage is TRBV6-5 and J usage is TRBJ1-2; unclear D gene. The germline V gene has CDR1 MNHEY and CDR2 SVGAGI. V lost 5 bases and J lost 0, with 10 bases in between. This CDR3 has 14 residues. Here the CDR3 reads CASSPLTANYGYTF. The CDR3 DNA sequence: TGTGCCAGCAGTCCCCTAACGGCTAACTATGGCTACACCTTC.

The chain couples TRBV2 to TRBJ1-1; tentatively, D is TRBD1 (6 bases). This CDR3 is 14 amino acids long. V dropped 7 bases and J dropped 1 base, with 13 bases sitting between them. The germline V gene has CDR1 SNHLY and CDR2 FYNNEI. CDR3 nucleotides: TGTGCCAGCAAAACAGGGAACCAGAACACTGAAGCTTTCTTT. Amino acid sequence: CASKTGNQNTEAFF.

The CDR3 region has the DNA TGTGCCGCGCCGGGACAGCGAAACTATGGCTACACCTTC. Translating gives CAAPGQRNYGYTF. The chain recombines TRBV30 with TRBJ1-2; 7 positions agree with TRBD1. The ends lost 8 bases at V and 2 bases at J; junction bases unmatched: 8. The CDR3 loop spans 13 amino acids. Germline V gene lookup returns CDR1 GTSNPN and CDR2 SVGIG (reference sequence).

CDR3 sequence: CASSPSRDRISGYGYTF. CDR3 nucleotide sequence: TGCGCCAGCAGCCCATCCCGGGACAGGATTTCGGGCTATGGCTACACCTTC. This chain links TRBV5-1 with TRBJ1-2; 8 positions match TRBD1. The CDR3 contains 17 residues. CDR1 and CDR2 from the germline V gene are SGHRS and YFSETQ. Losses at the gene ends were 4 bases for V and 4 bases for J; bases not matched to a gene: 15.

The chain joins TRBV19 to TRBJ1-6; TRBD1 aligns across 8 bases. Losses at the gene ends were 3 bases for V and 9 bases for J; bases not matched to a gene: 7. Germline assignment: CDR1 LNHDA and CDR2 SQIVND (reference sequence). The CDR3 is 15 residues long. CDR3 nucleotides: TGTGCCAGTAGTATCGGACAGGGTTTTGGTTCACCCCTCCACTTT. It specifies CASSIGQGFGSPLHF.